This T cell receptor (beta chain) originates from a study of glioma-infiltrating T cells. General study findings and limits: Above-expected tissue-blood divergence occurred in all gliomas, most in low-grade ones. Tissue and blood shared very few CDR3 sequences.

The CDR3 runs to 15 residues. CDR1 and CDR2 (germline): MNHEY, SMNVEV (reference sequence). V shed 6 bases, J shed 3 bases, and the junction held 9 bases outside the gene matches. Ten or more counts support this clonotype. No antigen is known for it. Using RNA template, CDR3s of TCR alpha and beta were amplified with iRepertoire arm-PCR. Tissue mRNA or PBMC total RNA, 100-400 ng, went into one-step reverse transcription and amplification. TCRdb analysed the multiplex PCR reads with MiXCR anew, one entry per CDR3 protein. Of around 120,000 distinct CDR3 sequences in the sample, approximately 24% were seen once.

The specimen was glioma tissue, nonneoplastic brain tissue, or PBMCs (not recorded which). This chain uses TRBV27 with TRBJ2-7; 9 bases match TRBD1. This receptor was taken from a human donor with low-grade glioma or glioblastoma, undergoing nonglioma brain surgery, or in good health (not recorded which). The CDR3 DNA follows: TGTGCCAGCAGGGGAACCGGGACAGGGTACTACGAGCAGTACGTC. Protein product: CASRGTGTGYYEQYV.